The next 10 T cell receptor beta chains were all read from a single sample in a study of blood T cell repertoires in COVID-19. Clones were sequenced by immunoSEQ multiplex PCR, and TCRdb holds only the in-frame ones, with some missing. The sample contains approximately 70,000 clones, 80% to 90% of which appear only once. Sequencing was performed on peripheral blood. These receptors all come from a woman aged 50 to 60 with acute or convalescent COVID-19.

This chain joins TRBV29-1 and TRBJ1-5; 7 bases fit TRBD1. The CDR3 sequence is 13 residues long. Germline CDR1 reads SQVTM; CDR2 reads ANQGSEA. V lost 6 bases, J lost 5 bases, and 7 bases stayed unmatched. The CDR3 protein is CSVAGQEHQPQHF. The CDR3 coding sequence is TGCAGCGTAGCTGGACAGGAACATCAGCCCCAGCATTTT. The variable domain in full, completed from reference TRBV29-1 and TRBJ1-5, reads SAVISQKPSRDICQRGTSLTIQCQVDSQVTMMFWYRQQPGQSLTLIATANQGSEATYESGFVIDKFPISRPNLTFSTLTVSNMSPEDSSIYLCSVAGQEHQPQHFGDGTRLSIL.

The genes are TRBV5-6 and TRBJ1-2, with D perhaps matching TRBD1 (6 bases). This CDR3 is 14 amino acids long. CDR1 and CDR2 (germline): SGHDT, YYEEEE. Trimming removed 4 bases from V and 4 bases from J, with 14 bases in between. DNA for the CDR3: TGTGCCAGCAGCATTGACAGGCCGGTCTATGGCTACACCTTC. This sequence encodes CASSIDRPVYGYTF.

V gene TRBV12-5 combines with J gene TRBJ2-1; D gene uncertain. The V gene's germline CDR1 is LGHNT and CDR2 FRNRAP. The CDR3 spans 18 residues. V dropped 1 base and J dropped 0 bases, with 16 bases sitting between them. The DNA of the CDR3 is TGTGCTAGTGGTTTGGCAATCGTGCGGCAGAGCTCCTACAATGAGCAGTTCTTC. This encodes CASGLAIVRQSSYNEQFF.

V and J are TRBV6-5 and TRBJ1-2; D possibly corresponds to TRBD1 (6 bases). CDR3 size: 12 residues. The germline CDR1 and CDR2 sequences are MNHEY and SVGAGI. V lost 10 bases, J lost 3 bases, and 12 bases lay in between. Written as DNA, the CDR3 is TGTGCCACCGCTCGACAGGACTATGGCTACACCTTC. It encodes CATARQDYGYTF.

This chain joins TRBV7-3 and TRBJ2-1; a possible D gene is TRBD2 (5 bases). CDR3 length: 15 residues. Trimming removed 0 bases from V and 6 bases from J, with 12 bases in between. Looked up from germline, CDR1 is SGHTA and CDR2 is FQGTGA. The CDR3 sequence is CASSLTSDSFNEQFF. The CDR3 coding sequence is TGTGCCAGCAGCTTAACCTCGGACTCTTTCAATGAGCAGTTCTTC.

The V and J genes are TRBV6-5 and TRBJ2-7, with 10 nucleotides matching TRBD1. The germline V gene encodes CDR1 MNHEY and CDR2 SVGAGI. This CDR3 has 14 amino acids. Unmatched junction bases numbered 2, after V lost 4 bases and J lost 2 bases. Here the CDR3 reads CASSLGTGAYEQYF. The DNA for the CDR3 is TGTGCCAGCAGTTTAGGGACAGGGGCCTACGAGCAGTACTTC.

The rearrangement joins TRBV29-1 to TRBJ2-2; 10 nucleotides match TRBD2. V dropped 4 bases and J dropped 2; count of bases not matched to a gene: 1. The CDR3 loop spans 14 amino acids. Germline V CDR1 and CDR2: SQVTM, ANQGSEA. The CDR3 DNA reads as TGCAGCGTTGGGACTAGCGGAAACACCGGGGAGCTGTTTTTT. The encoded protein is CSVGTSGNTGELFF.

J is TRBJ2-1 and V is TRBV27; 7 bases align to TRBD2. CDR1 is MNHEY, CDR2 SMNVEV, per germline (reference sequence). Unmatched junction bases numbered 9, after V lost 1 base and J lost 9 bases. The CDR3 is 15 amino acids. CDR3 region: CASSLWGRALGEQFF. The CDR3 DNA reads TGTGCCAGCAGTTTATGGGGGAGGGCCCTCGGTGAGCAGTTCTTC.

The V gene is TRBV18, the J gene TRBJ1-1; weak D call: TRBD1 (6 bases). The CDR3 has 14 residues. V gave up 6 bases and J gave up 0 bases, with 11 bases separating them. Per the germline V gene, CDR1 is KGHSH and CDR2 is LQKENI. CDR3 residues: CASSQGQLNTEAFF. The DNA of the CDR3 is TGTGCCAGCTCGCAAGGACAGCTGAACACTGAAGCTTTCTTT. Drawing the rest from reference TRBV18 and TRBJ1-1, the complete variable domain is NAGVMQNPRHLVRRRGQEARLRCSPMKGHSHVYWYRQLPEEGLKFMVYLQKENIIDESGMPKERFSAEFPKEGPSILRIQQVVRGDSAAYFCASSQGQLNTEAFFGQGTRLTVV.

CDR3 nucleotide sequence: TGTGCCAGCAGTTCCTCTCTAGAATCCTACGAGCAGTACTTC. Its translation is CASSSSLESYEQYF. The V call is TRBV25-1, the J call TRBJ2-7; D gene ambiguous. From germline, CDR1 is MGHDK and CDR2 SYGVNS. This CDR3 is built from 14 residues. The ends were cut back, 5 bases at V and 1 base at J, with 12 bases in the middle.